Shown below are 17 T cell receptor beta chains from a single sample sequenced in a study of vaccination and CD4 T cells after COVID-19. As for treatment: roughly 11-day PBMC culture with coronavirus spike peptide pools or control peptides (ViraFEST assay). Scientists ran DNA taken from cultured CD4+ T cells through the Oncomine TCR Beta short-read assay for sequencing. Each CDR3 protein is one row after TCRdb ran MiXCR on the PCR reads. The sample has 11,000 to 15,000 distinct CDR3 sequences; around two fifths are singletons. Their antigens are not known. Input material: cultured CD4+ T cells from blood. The receptor source for this set is a human donor with COVID-19.

In this sample, this clonotype turned up a few times. The chain is built from TRBV4-2 and TRBJ1-3; 7 nucleotides align to TRBD1. The junction had 4 bases not matched to a gene; V was cut back by 1 base and J by 4 bases. The germline gives CDR1 LGHNA, CDR2 YNFKEQ. CDR3 size: 15 residues. The CDR3 sequence: CASSQVTGAGNTIYF. The CDR3 DNA reads TGTGCCAGCAGCCAAGTAACAGGGGCGGGAAACACCATATATTTT.

The chain recombines TRBV20-1 with TRBJ1-1; D perhaps matches TRBD1 (5 bases). The CDR3 is 14 amino acids. V shed 5 bases and J shed 0 bases, with 13 bases lying between them. Germline CDR1 and CDR2: DFQATT and SNEGSKA (reference sequence). Here the CDR3 reads CSALGGGVNTEAFF. CDR3 nucleotide sequence: TGCAGTGCTTTGGGGGGGGGAGTGAACACTGAAGCTTTCTTT.

This clonotype showed up just a few times. This chain links TRBV20-1 with TRBJ1-3; 7 nucleotides align to TRBD1. The J segment lost 7 bases and the V segment lost 5 bases, leaving 11 bases of the junction unmatched. The CDR3 spans 14 residues. Germline CDR1 is DFQATT and CDR2 is SNEGSKA (reference sequence). CDR3 loop: CSARQGRDPNTIYF. The CDR3 nucleotides are TGCAGTGCTCGACAGGGAAGGGATCCGAACACCATATATTTT.

V gene TRBV23-1 combines with J gene TRBJ2-7, with no clear D. TRBV23-1 is placed among ORFs of uncertain function. The ends were cut back, 3 bases at V and 2 bases at J, with 17 bases in the middle. This CDR3 spans 16 amino acids. As DNA, the CDR3 is TGCGCCAGCAGTCAGATTTACAGAAGCCCCCCCTACGAGCAGTACTTC. This sequence encodes CASSQIYRSPPYEQYF.

Only a few counts were recorded for this clonotype. The chain carries TRBV6-4 and TRBJ1-6; 7 bases align to TRBD1. This CDR3 contains 15 residues. The V gene end was trimmed by 4 bases and the J gene end by 5 bases; junction bases not matched to a gene: 5. The germline gives CDR1 MRHNA, CDR2 SNTAGT. CDR3 DNA: TGTGCCAGCAGTGTGGCTGGACAGGATAATTCACCCCTCCACTTT. Translation: CASSVAGQDNSPLHF.

V and J are TRBV5-4 and TRBJ2-5, with D perhaps TRBD2 (5 bases). V was trimmed by 2 bases and J by 2 bases, leaving 13 bases between them. Germline V gene lookup returns CDR1 SGHNT and CDR2 YYREEE (reference sequence). The CDR3 is 15 residues long. CDR3 nucleotides: TGTGCCAGCAGCTTCAGGTTAGAGGGACAAGAGACCCAGTACTTC. Its protein is CASSFRLEGQETQYF.

This clonotype was picked up a small number of times. The V call is TRBV27, the J call TRBJ1-4; D gene uncertain. This CDR3 contains 15 residues. The germline V and J ends were trimmed by 8 bases and 8 bases, with 21 bases remaining between them. CDR1 MNHEY and CDR2 SMNVEV come from the germline V gene (reference sequence). The CDR3 nucleotides read TGTGCCAGCGCCCTGATCACCCCGACTCCGGAAAAACTGTTTTTT. Protein: CASALITPTPEKLFF.

This chain links TRBV28 with TRBJ1-1, with a possible D match to TRBD1 (6 bases). V gave up 4 bases and J gave up 0 bases, with 21 bases separating them. Looked up from germline, CDR1 is MDHEN and CDR2 is SYDVKM. CDR3 length: 18 residues. The CDR3 loop is CASSSPAPDRYMNTEAFF. The CDR3 nucleotides are TGTGCCAGCAGTTCCCCCGCCCCGGACAGATACATGAACACTGAAGCTTTCTTT.

This clonotype was seen a handful of times. V gene TRBV11-2 combines with J gene TRBJ1-1; D call uncertain. Germline V lookup: CDR1 SGHAT, CDR2 FQNNGV. CDR3 size: 13 residues. V lost 1 base and J 1 base, leaving 4 bases between the germline ends. For the CDR3, the DNA is TGTGCCAGCAGCTTAGTGTGGAACACTGAAGCTTTCTTT. Translating gives CASSLVWNTEAFF.

The rearrangement links TRBV29-1 to TRBJ1-2; 7 bases map to TRBD1. Germline lookup yields CDR1 SQVTM and CDR2 ANQGSEA. V trimming: 7 bases; J trimming: 2 bases; junction bases outside the gene matches: 7. The length of the CDR3 is 13 residues. The CDR3 DNA reads TGCAGCGCGCACAGGGGACGGAACTATGGCTACACCTTC. As protein: CSAHRGRNYGYTF. Supplemented by reference TRBV29-1 and TRBJ1-2, the full variable domain reads SAVISQKPSRDICQRGTSLTIQCQVDSQVTMMFWYRQQPGQSLTLIATANQGSEATYESGFVIDKFPISRPNLTFSTLTVSNMSPEDSSIYLCSAHRGRNYGYTFGSGTRLTVV.

As for this clonotype: One end of the junction varies from germline; a read error may be responsible. The rearrangement links TRBV7-7 to TRBJ2-5; weak D call: TRBD2 (6 bases). From germline, CDR1 is SSHAT and CDR2 FNYEAQ (reference sequence). The CDR3 loop spans 14 amino acids. The CDR3 nucleotides read TGTGCTAGCAGCTTAGTCGGCGGGGAAGAGACCCAGTACTTC. Translation gives CASSLVGGEETQYF.

The chain employs TRBV24-1 and TRBJ2-2, with 10 bases fitting TRBD1. Germline lookup yields CDR1 KGHDR and CDR2 SFDVKD. The CDR3 has 18 amino acids. V lost 6 bases to trimming and J lost 4 bases; unmatched junction nucleotides: 13. CDR3 in amino acids: CATSQTRQGAGSTGELFF. The CDR3 DNA reads TGTGCCACCAGTCAAACCCGACAGGGGGCGGGGAGCACCGGGGAGCTGTTTTTT.

This clonotype was detected only once. The V gene is TRBV29-1, the J gene TRBJ2-5; TRBD1 matches 7 bases. V shed 7 bases, J shed 2 bases, and the junction held 4 bases outside the gene matches. Germline V gene data show CDR1 as SQVTM and CDR2 as ANQGSEA. CDR3 length: 12 residues. This CDR3 is CSEVRGQETQYF. DNA for the CDR3: TGCAGCGAGGTCAGGGGGCAAGAGACCCAGTACTTC.

The chain is built from TRBV19 and TRBJ2-5; no definite D call. CDR3 length: 13 amino acids. Germline CDR1 LNHDA, CDR2 SQIVND (reference sequence). Trimming removed 6 bases from V and 3 bases from J, with 11 bases in between. CDR3: CASSTTVKETQYF. Written as DNA, the CDR3 is TGTGCCAGTAGCACCACGGTTAAAGAGACCCAGTACTTC.

This clonotype was seen only a few times. This rearrangement joins TRBV6-5 to TRBJ1-6; TRBD1 matches at 9 bases. The CDR3 length is 15 residues. After removal of 2 bases from V and 9 bases from J, the junction contained 5 bases not matched to a gene. Germline lookup yields CDR1 MNHEY and CDR2 SVGAGI. CDR3 nucleotides: TGTGCCAGCAGTTACCTGGGACAGGGAACTTCACCCCTCCACTTT. It specifies CASSYLGQGTSPLHF.

This CDR3 is CSAEGTVNQPQHF. Here the CDR3 DNA reads TGCAGCGCCGAAGGGACAGTCAATCAGCCCCAGCATTTT. This rearrangement joins TRBV29-1 to TRBJ1-5, with 7 nucleotides matching TRBD1. Germline V gene sequence: CDR1 SQVTM, CDR2 ANQGSEA. The CDR3 is 13 residues long. V lost 7 bases and J lost 3; bases outside the gene matches: 6. Full variable domain (outside the CDR3, taken from reference TRBV29-1 and TRBJ1-5): SAVISQKPSRDICQRGTSLTIQCQVDSQVTMMFWYRQQPGQSLTLIATANQGSEATYESGFVIDKFPISRPNLTFSTLTVSNMSPEDSSIYLCSAEGTVNQPQHFGDGTRLSIL.

This clonotype has more than one count but fewer than ten. This chain joins TRBV7-2 and TRBJ1-5, with D possibly matching TRBD1 (5 bases). From germline, CDR1 is SGHTA and CDR2 FQGNSA. The CDR3 loop spans 13 amino acids. Trimming left V 5 bases short and J 1 base short, with 6 bases between. This CDR3 reads CASSRDSNQPQHF. CDR3 nucleotide sequence: TGTGCCAGCAGCCGGGACAGCAATCAGCCCCAGCATTTT.